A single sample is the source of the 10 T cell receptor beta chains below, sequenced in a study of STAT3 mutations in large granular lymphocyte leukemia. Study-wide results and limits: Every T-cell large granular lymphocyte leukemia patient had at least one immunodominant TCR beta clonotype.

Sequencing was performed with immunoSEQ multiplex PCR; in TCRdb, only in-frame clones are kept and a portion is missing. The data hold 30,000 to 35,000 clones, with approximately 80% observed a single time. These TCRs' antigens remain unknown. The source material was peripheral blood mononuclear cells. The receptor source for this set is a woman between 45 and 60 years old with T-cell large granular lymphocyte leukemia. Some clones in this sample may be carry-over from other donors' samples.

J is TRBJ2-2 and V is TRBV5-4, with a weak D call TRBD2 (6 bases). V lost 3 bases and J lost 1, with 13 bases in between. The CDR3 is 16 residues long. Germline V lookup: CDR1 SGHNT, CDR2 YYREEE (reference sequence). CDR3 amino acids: CASSSLSGKNTGELFF. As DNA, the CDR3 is TGTGCCAGCAGCTCGCTTAGCGGAAAGAACACCGGGGAGCTGTTTTTT.

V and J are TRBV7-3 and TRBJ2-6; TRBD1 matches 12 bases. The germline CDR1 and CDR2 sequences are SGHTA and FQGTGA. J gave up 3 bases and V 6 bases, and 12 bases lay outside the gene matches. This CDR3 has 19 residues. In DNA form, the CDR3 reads TGTGCCAGCAGGAAAACGCCGGGACAGGGGGCGCTTGGGGCCAACGTCCTGACTTTC. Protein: CASRKTPGQGALGANVLTF. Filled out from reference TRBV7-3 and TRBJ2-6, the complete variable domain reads GAGVSQTPSNKVTEKGKYVELRCDPISGHTALYWYRQSLGQGPEFLIYFQGTGAADDSGLPNDRFFAVRPEGSVSTLKIQRTERGDSAVYLCASRKTPGQGALGANVLTFGAGSRLTVL.

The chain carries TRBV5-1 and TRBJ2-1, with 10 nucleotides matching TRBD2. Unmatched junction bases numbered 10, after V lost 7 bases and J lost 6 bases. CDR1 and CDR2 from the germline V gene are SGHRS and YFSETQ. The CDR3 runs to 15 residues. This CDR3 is CASQRGGAGLNEQFF. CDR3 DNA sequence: TGCGCCAGCCAGCGGGGGGGAGCGGGACTCAATGAGCAGTTCTTC.

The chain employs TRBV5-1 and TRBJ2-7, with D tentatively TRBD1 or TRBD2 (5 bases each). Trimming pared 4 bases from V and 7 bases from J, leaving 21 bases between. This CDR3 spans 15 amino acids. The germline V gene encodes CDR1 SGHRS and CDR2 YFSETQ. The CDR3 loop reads CASSPQTGALLEQYF. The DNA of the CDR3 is TGCGCCAGCAGCCCCCAAACCGGGGCCCTCTTAGAGCAGTACTTC.

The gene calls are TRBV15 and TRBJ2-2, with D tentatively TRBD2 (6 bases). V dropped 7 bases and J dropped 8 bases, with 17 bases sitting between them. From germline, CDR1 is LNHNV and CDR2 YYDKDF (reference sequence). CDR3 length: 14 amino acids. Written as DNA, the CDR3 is TGTGCCACCACTCCGGGACTTCAACGTGGGGAGCTGTTTTTT. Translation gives CATTPGLQRGELFF.

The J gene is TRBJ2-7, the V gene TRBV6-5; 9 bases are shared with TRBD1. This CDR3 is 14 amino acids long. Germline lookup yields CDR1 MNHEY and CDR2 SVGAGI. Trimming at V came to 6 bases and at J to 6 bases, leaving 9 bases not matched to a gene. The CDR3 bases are TGTGCCAGCAGATCTGACAGGGGGACGTCCGAGCAGTACTTC. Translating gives CASRSDRGTSEQYF.

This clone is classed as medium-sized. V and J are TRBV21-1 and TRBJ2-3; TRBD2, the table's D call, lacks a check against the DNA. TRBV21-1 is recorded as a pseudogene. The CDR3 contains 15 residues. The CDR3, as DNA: TGTGCCCGACAGACCGAGGGGGGGGGCAAAGATACGCAGTATTTT. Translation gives CARQTEGGGKDTQYF.

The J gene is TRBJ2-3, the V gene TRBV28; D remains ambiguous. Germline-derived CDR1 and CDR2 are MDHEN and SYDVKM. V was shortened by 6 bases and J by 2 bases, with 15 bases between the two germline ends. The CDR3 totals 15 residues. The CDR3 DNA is TGTGCCAGCAGGCCTCTGGACGCTCCCACAGATACGCAGTATTTT. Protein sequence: CASRPLDAPTDTQYF.

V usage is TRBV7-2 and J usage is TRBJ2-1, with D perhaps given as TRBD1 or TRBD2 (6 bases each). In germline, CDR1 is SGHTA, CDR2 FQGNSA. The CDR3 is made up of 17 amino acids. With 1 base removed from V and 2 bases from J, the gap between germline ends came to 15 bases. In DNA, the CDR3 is TGTGCCAGCAGCTTAGTTGCCGCAAGGGGGGCCTACAATGAGCAGTTCTTC. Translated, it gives CASSLVAARGAYNEQFF. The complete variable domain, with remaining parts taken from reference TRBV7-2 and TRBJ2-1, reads GAGVSQSPSNKVTEKGKDVELRCDPISGHTALYWYRQSLGQGLEFLIYFQGNSAPDKSGLPSDRFSAERTGGSVSTLTIQRTQQEDSAVYLCASSLVAARGAYNEQFFGPGTRLTVL.

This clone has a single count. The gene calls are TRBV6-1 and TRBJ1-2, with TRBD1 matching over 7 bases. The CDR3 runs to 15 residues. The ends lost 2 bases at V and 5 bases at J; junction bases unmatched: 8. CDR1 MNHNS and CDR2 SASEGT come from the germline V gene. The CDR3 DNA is TGTGCCAGCAGTGAACCTGGGACAGCAAAATATGGCTACACCTTC. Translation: CASSEPGTAKYGYTF.